The 17 T cell receptor beta chains presented below share a single source sample, sequenced in a study of identical twins. MiXCR was run by TCRdb on the 5' RACE reads, yielding one entry per CDR3 protein. Counted here are around 1.7 million distinct CDR3 sequences, around 33% occurring once; the ten biggest clones make up more than 0.25%. Sequencing input: cord blood. The source of these receptors is a newborn girl in good health.

The chain links TRBV28 to TRBJ2-1; 8 nucleotides match TRBD2. The CDR3 consists of 18 residues. V dropped 7 bases and J dropped 4; count of bases not matched to a gene: 18. Germline V lookup: CDR1 MDHEN, CDR2 SYDVKM. The CDR3 sequence: CASKGKEGGSGNYNEQFF. CDR3 nucleotide sequence: TGTGCCAGCAAGGGGAAAGAGGGGGGTAGCGGGAATTACAATGAGCAGTTCTTC.

With regard to this clonotype: A far larger clone is off by one base, so a read error is likely. The V call is TRBV20-1, the J call TRBJ2-7, with D maybe TRBD2 (5 bases). The CDR3 spans 13 residues. Trimming removed 3 bases from V and 0 bases from J, with 9 bases in between. Germline values: CDR1 DFQATT, CDR2 SNEGSKA (reference sequence). The CDR3 region is CSASGESSYEQYF. The CDR3 DNA reads as TGCAGTGCTAGCGGGGAGAGCTCCTACGAGCAGTACTTC.

The V call is TRBV20-1, the J call TRBJ1-5, with a tentative D call TRBD1 (6 bases). Per the germline V gene, CDR1 is DFQATT and CDR2 is SNEGSKA (reference sequence). Trimming removed 5 bases at V and 1 base at J, with 12 bases between. The CDR3 contains 14 residues. The CDR3 DNA reads TGCAGTGCTCTACAGGGTCAGAGCAATCAGCCCCAGCATTTT. Translating it yields CSALQGQSNQPQHF.

Points on this clonotype: A read error may account for a junction end that differs from germline. This chain joins TRBV20-1 and TRBJ2-3; 9 nucleotides agree with TRBD2. Germline loops: CDR1 DFQATT, CDR2 SNEGSKA (reference sequence). The CDR3 contains 14 residues. In DNA form, the CDR3 reads TGCAGTGCCCGTTCTAGCGGGGTCACAGATGCGCAGTATTTT. Its protein product is CSARSSGVTDAQYF.

This clonotype showed up just a few times. The rearrangement links TRBV20-1 to TRBJ2-7; 9 bases are a match to TRBD1. Germline values: CDR1 DFQATT, CDR2 SNEGSKA (reference sequence). The CDR3 covers 14 residues. V lost 4 bases, J lost 6 bases, and 10 bases stayed unmatched. The CDR3 region has the DNA TGCAGTGCTAAATGGGACAGGGCGCCCTCCGAGCAGTACTTC. The encoded protein is CSAKWDRAPSEQYF.

This clonotype occurred a few times. This chain joins TRBV5-6 and TRBJ1-5; D is ambiguous. The germline V gene encodes CDR1 SGHDT and CDR2 YYEEEE. The CDR3 sequence is 16 residues long. Trimming pared 1 base from V and 0 bases from J, leaving 11 bases between. CDR3 nucleotides: TGTGCCAGCAGCTTGAATTCCGAGCTTAGCAATCAGCCCCAGCATTTT. Translating it yields CASSLNSELSNQPQHF.

The rearrangement joins TRBV25-1 to TRBJ1-1, with a tentative D call TRBD1 (5 bases). The V gene lost 1 base and the J gene lost 7 bases, with 16 bases spanning the gap. This CDR3 is 15 amino acids long. CDR1 and CDR2 (germline): MGHDK, SYGVNS. The CDR3 region has the DNA TGTGCCAGCAGTGAATTTGGGAAGGGGTGGAATGAAGCTTTCTTT. Its translation is CASSEFGKGWNEAFF.

This chain links TRBV3-1 with TRBJ1-2, with D possibly matching TRBD1 (5 bases). CDR1 is LGHDT, CDR2 YNNKEL, per germline (reference sequence). There are 13 residues in the CDR3. Trimming stripped 4 bases from V and 3 bases from J, with 9 bases between. CDR3 sequence: CASSRLRDYGYTF. Here the CDR3 DNA reads TGTGCCAGCAGCCGGCTCAGGGACTATGGCTACACCTTC.

As for this clonotype: A much larger clone lies a single base off, so this may be a read error. The rearrangement links TRBV4-2 to TRBJ2-7; 8 nucleotides agree with TRBD1. Germline V gene data show CDR1 as LGHNA and CDR2 as YNFKEQ. CDR3 length: 13 amino acids. J lost 10 bases, V lost 6 bases, and 11 bases had no gene match. In DNA form, the CDR3 reads TGTGCCAGCAGGGGGACAGGCCAAGAGTCCCAGTACTTC. This translates into CASRGTGQESQYF.

This sequence joins TRBV3-1 and TRBJ1-4; 8 nucleotides line up with TRBD1. V gave up 3 bases and J gave up 0 bases; unmatched junction bases: 9. From germline, CDR1 is LGHDT and CDR2 YNNKEL (reference sequence). This CDR3 spans 18 amino acids. The CDR3 nucleotides read TGTGCCAGCAGCCATGGACCGCAGGGGGCCGCAACTAATGAAAAACTGTTTTTT. Translating it yields CASSHGPQGAATNEKLFF.

The DNA of the CDR3 is TGTGCCAGCAGCCAAGATGGGGCAGGGATAAATGTTGGCTACACCTTC. Its protein is CASSQDGAGINVGYTF. The chain couples TRBV4-2 to TRBJ1-2, with D maybe TRBD1 (5 bases). The CDR3 runs 16 residues. Germline values: CDR1 LGHNA, CDR2 YNFKEQ. The ends were cut back, 0 bases at V and 7 bases at J, with 18 bases in the middle.

This chain links TRBV10-3 with TRBJ1-1; D is unresolved. V lost 3 bases and J lost 0, with 17 bases in between. This CDR3 has 17 amino acids. Germline V gene lookup returns CDR1 ENHRY and CDR2 SYGVKD. CDR3 sequence reads: CAISELQISRMNTEAFF. The CDR3 nucleotides are TGTGCCATCAGTGAATTACAAATTAGTCGAATGAACACTGAAGCTTTCTTT.

The V call is TRBV7-2, the J call TRBJ2-3; D might be TRBD2 (6 bases). The CDR3 length is 15 residues. The germline CDR1 and CDR2 sequences are SGHTA and FQGNSA. V dropped 5 bases and J dropped 2 bases, with 14 bases sitting between them. CDR3 sequence: CASSPQRVNTDTQYF. The CDR3 DNA reads as TGTGCCAGCAGCCCTCAGCGGGTGAACACAGATACGCAGTATTTT.

This clonotype was seen more than once but under ten times. This chain links TRBV27 with TRBJ2-3; D is possibly TRBD2 (5 bases). The germline CDR1 and CDR2 sequences are MNHEY and SMNVEV (reference sequence). The CDR3 sequence is 14 residues long. Between the trimmed V and J ends, which lost 0 bases and 7 bases, there was a span of 11 bases. For the CDR3, the DNA is TGTGCCAGCAGTTTATCACCAGCGGCTAATACGCAGTATTTT. Translating gives CASSLSPAANTQYF.

On this clonotype: At one of its ends the junction is not consistent with the germline gene, which may arise from a read error. This chain uses TRBV10-3 with TRBJ1-1; no clear D. CDR1 is ENHRY, CDR2 SYGVKD, per germline. The CDR3 length is 13 residues. The CDR3 loop is CDISSHEGLRAFF. CDR3 nucleotide sequence: TGTGACATCAGTTCCCACGAGGGTCTACGTGCTTTCTTT.

The chain carries TRBV20-1 and TRBJ2-7, with no clear D. The CDR3 has 13 amino acids. With 5 bases removed from V and 3 bases from J, the gap between germline ends came to 14 bases. Per germline, CDR1 DFQATT and CDR2 SNEGSKA (reference sequence). The CDR3 loop is CSAGGARLYEQYF. Here the CDR3 DNA reads TGCAGTGCTGGCGGAGCGCGGCTCTACGAGCAGTACTTC.

The chain couples TRBV20-1 to TRBJ2-2; tentative D call: TRBD2 (5 bases). V lost 6 bases and J 3 bases, leaving 23 bases between the germline ends. The germline gives CDR1 DFQATT, CDR2 SNEGSKA (reference sequence). The CDR3 covers 17 residues. The chain's CDR3 is CSATRALPGRDTGELFF. The CDR3 nucleotides read TGCAGTGCCACGCGTGCCCTCCCGGGGAGAGACACCGGGGAGCTGTTTTTT.